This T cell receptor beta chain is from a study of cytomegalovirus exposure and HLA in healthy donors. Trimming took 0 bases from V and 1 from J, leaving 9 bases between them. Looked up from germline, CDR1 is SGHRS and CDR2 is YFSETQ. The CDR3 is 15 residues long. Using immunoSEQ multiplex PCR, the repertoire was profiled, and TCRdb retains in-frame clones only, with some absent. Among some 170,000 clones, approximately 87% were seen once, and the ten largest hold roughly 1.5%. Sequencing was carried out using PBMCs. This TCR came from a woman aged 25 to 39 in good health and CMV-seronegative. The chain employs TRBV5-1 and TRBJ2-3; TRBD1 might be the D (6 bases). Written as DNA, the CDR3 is TGCGCCAGCAGCTTGGTAGCAGGGGGCACAGATACGCAGTATTTT. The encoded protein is CASSLVAGGTDTQYF. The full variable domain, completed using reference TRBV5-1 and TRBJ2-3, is KAGVTQTPRYLIKTRGQQVTLSCSPISGHRSVSWYQQTPGQGLQFLFEYFSETQRNKGNFPGRFSGRQFSNSRSEMNVSTLELGDSALYLCASSLVAGGTDTQYFGPGTRLTVL.